A single sample is the source of the 30 T cell receptor beta chains below, sequenced in a study of blood T cell repertoires in COVID-19 (dated by TCRdb to 2019 to 2021). The library was produced with the immunoSEQ multiplex PCR assay. The clones in this table, taken by TCRdb from immuneACCESS, are in-frame only. Not every clone is retained; where verified, under half of the shortfall comes from an unresolved V gene, and the cause of the rest is unknown. The sample contains about 76,000 clones, about 85% of them found a single time. Over 9.5% of the sample lies in the top ten. The specimen sequenced was peripheral blood. The receptors stem from a man in his fifties or sixties with COVID-19, enrolled during active disease.

The rearrangement uses TRBV2 and TRBJ2-3, with TRBD2 matching 11 bases. Germline V lookup: CDR1 SNHLY, CDR2 FYNNEI. V shed 5 bases, J shed 0 bases, and the junction held 10 bases outside the gene matches. The CDR3 has 18 residues. This CDR3 reads CASSRPSSGGLSTDTQYF. In DNA, the CDR3 is TGTGCCAGCAGTCGACCCTCTAGCGGGGGGTTGAGCACAGATACGCAGTATTTT.

The chain employs TRBV27 and TRBJ2-6; 8 nucleotides align to TRBD1. Germline CDR1 reads MNHEY; CDR2 reads SMNVEV (reference sequence). With 9 bases clipped from V and 3 bases from J, the junction kept 4 bases outside the gene matches. This CDR3 region has 14 residues. CDR3 bases: TGTGCCAGTAGACAGGGGATTGGGGCCAACGTCCTGACTTTC. It codes for CASRQGIGANVLTF.

The rearrangement joins TRBV6-5 to TRBJ1-2; 7 positions match TRBD1. CDR3 length: 14 residues. Unmatched junction bases numbered 7, after V lost 5 bases and J lost 4 bases. Germline-derived CDR1 and CDR2 are MNHEY and SVGAGI. CDR3 DNA sequence: TGTGCCAGCAGTCGACAGGGTCGTGGCTATGGCTACACCTTC. This codes for CASSRQGRGYGYTF.

The rearrangement links TRBV19 to TRBJ2-1; D might be TRBD1 (8 bases). CDR3 length: 16 residues. Germline assignment: CDR1 LNHDA and CDR2 SQIVND (reference sequence). V was shortened by 3 bases and J by 0 bases, with 12 bases between the two germline ends. The DNA for the CDR3 is TGTGCCAGTAGTATCTACAGGGGGGGCTCCTACAATGAGCAGTTCTTC. Amino acids: CASSIYRGGSYNEQFF.

This chain uses TRBV18 with TRBJ2-1; a possible D gene is TRBD2 (6 bases). The CDR3 length is 18 residues. Trimming removed 11 bases from V and 0 bases from J, with 26 bases in between. CDR1 KGHSH and CDR2 LQKENI come from the germline V gene. CDR3 DNA: TGTGCCGGGGAAGGGCGGGGTCCTCCCGGTAGCTCCTACAATGAGCAGTTCTTC. It specifies CAGEGRGPPGSSYNEQFF.

The chain employs TRBV18 and TRBJ2-5; D unresolved. V lost 0 bases to trimming and J lost 0 bases, with 8 bases between them. The CDR3 extends over 15 amino acids. CDR1 and CDR2 (germline): KGHSH, LQKENI. The CDR3 sequence: CASSPPKTHQETQYF. CDR3 nucleotide sequence: TGTGCCAGCTCACCACCGAAGACTCACCAAGAGACCCAGTACTTC.

This chain joins TRBV18 and TRBJ1-1; no clear D. Per the germline V gene, CDR1 is KGHSH and CDR2 is LQKENI. Trimming removed 3 bases at V and 6 bases at J, with 17 bases between. The CDR3 totals 15 residues. The CDR3 here is CASSPSANRSPEAFF. The DNA for the CDR3 is TGTGCCAGCTCACCCTCGGCAAATCGGAGCCCTGAAGCTTTCTTT. Based on the CDR3 plus reference TRBV18 and TRBJ1-1, the full variable domain is NAGVMQNPRHLVRRRGQEARLRCSPMKGHSHVYWYRQLPEEGLKFMVYLQKENIIDESGMPKERFSAEFPKEGPSILRIQQVVRGDSAAYFCASSPSANRSPEAFFGQGTRLTVV.

The gene calls are TRBV30 and TRBJ1-2; D remains ambiguous. CDR3 length: 13 amino acids. CDR1 GTSNPN and CDR2 SVGIG come from the germline V gene (reference sequence). V was cut by 5 bases and J by 4 bases, with 14 bases left in between. The CDR3 nucleotides read TGTGCCTGGTTACAGAATCCTGGCTATGGCTACACCTTC. Amino acids: CAWLQNPGYGYTF.

This chain joins TRBV7-2 and TRBJ2-1; 7 bases are a match to TRBD2. Germline V gene data show CDR1 as SGHTA and CDR2 as FQGNSA. The CDR3 sequence is 17 residues long. V lost 1 base and J lost 3; bases outside the gene matches: 9. CDR3 nucleotide sequence: TGTGCCAGCAGCTTAGTCCCTGCGGGGGACTACTACAATGAGCAGTTCTTC. This codes for CASSLVPAGDYYNEQFF. The full variable domain, its missing parts supplied by reference TRBV7-2 and TRBJ2-1, is GAGVSQSPSNKVTEKGKDVELRCDPISGHTALYWYRQSLGQGLEFLIYFQGNSAPDKSGLPSDRFSAERTGGSVSTLTIQRTQQEDSAVYLCASSLVPAGDYYNEQFFGPGTRLTVL.

The chain couples TRBV7-7 to TRBJ2-7, with TRBD2 matching over 10 bases. Per germline, CDR1 SSHAT and CDR2 FNYEAQ (reference sequence). With 5 bases clipped from V and 6 bases from J, the junction kept 7 bases outside the gene matches. The CDR3 consists of 14 residues. The CDR3 reads CASSDSSGSTEQYF. CDR3 nucleotide sequence: TGTGCCAGCAGCGATTCTAGCGGGAGTACCGAGCAGTACTTC.

CDR3 region: CASSPNAGTTTGELFF. In DNA form, the CDR3 reads TGTGCCAGCAGCCCCAACGCCGGGACAACCACCGGGGAGCTGTTTTTT. This sequence joins TRBV7-3 and TRBJ2-2, with D maybe TRBD1 (6 bases). The CDR3 length is 16 residues. Trimming took off 5 bases at V and 4 bases at J, with 17 bases between the two ends. Germline CDR1 is SGHTA and CDR2 is FQGTGA. Full variable domain (rest looked up from reference TRBV7-3 and TRBJ2-2): GAGVSQTPSNKVTEKGKYVELRCDPISGHTALYWYRQSLGQGPEFLIYFQGTGAADDSGLPNDRFFAVRPEGSVSTLKIQRTERGDSAVYLCASSPNAGTTTGELFFGEGSRLTVL.

This chain joins TRBV19 and TRBJ1-2; 10 nucleotides align to TRBD1. Trimming took 5 bases from V and 5 from J; bases not matched to a gene: 14. Germline V gene data show CDR1 as LNHDA and CDR2 as SQIVND (reference sequence). CDR3 size: 17 residues. The CDR3 loop is CASSFLGTGVVRYGYTF. The CDR3 region has the DNA TGTGCCAGTAGTTTTCTCGGGACAGGGGTCGTCAGATATGGCTACACCTTC.

The V and J genes are TRBV19 and TRBJ2-4, with 7 bases aligning to TRBD2. From germline, CDR1 is LNHDA and CDR2 SQIVND (reference sequence). The CDR3 totals 17 residues. V was pared by 0 bases and J by 2 bases, with 7 bases of the junction left unmatched. The CDR3 here is CASSIDQGGVTKNIQYF. CDR3 DNA: TGTGCCAGTAGTATAGACCAGGGAGGGGTGACCAAAAACATTCAGTACTTC.

This clone was detected a few times. V is TRBV5-6 and J is TRBJ2-7, with D maybe TRBD2 (6 bases). Trimming left V 4 bases short and J 7 bases short, with 15 bases between. The germline V gene encodes CDR1 SGHDT and CDR2 YYEEEE. There are 13 residues in the CDR3. CDR3 region: CASSPAGDWEQYF. The CDR3, as DNA: TGTGCCAGCAGCCCGGCTGGGGACTGGGAGCAGTACTTC.

The V and J genes are TRBV23-1 and TRBJ1-3; TRBD1 agrees at 8 bases. TRBV23-1 is an ORF; its function is uncertain. Germline trimming cut 4 bases from V and 2 bases from J; bases unmatched to any gene: 4. CDR3 length: 15 residues. The CDR3: CASSLGQGTGNTIYF. The CDR3 nucleotides read TGCGCCAGCAGTCTAGGACAGGGTACTGGAAACACCATATATTTT.

The chain combines TRBV5-1 with TRBJ2-3; D may be TRBD2 (5 bases). Trimming took off 0 bases at V and 1 base at J, with 15 bases between the two ends. Germline CDR1 reads SGHRS; CDR2 reads YFSETQ. The CDR3 consists of 17 residues. CDR3 coding DNA: TGCGCCAGCAGCTTGGCCGGAGGCACGCGGGGCACAGATACGCAGTATTTT. Translation gives CASSLAGGTRGTDTQYF.

The chain uses TRBV6-5 and TRBJ1-3; no definite D call. The CDR3 consists of 15 residues. V lost 2 bases to trimming and J lost 3 bases, with 11 bases between them. Germline CDR1 is MNHEY and CDR2 is SVGAGI. For the CDR3, the DNA is TGTGCCAGCAGTTACGAATCCACATTTGGAAACACCATATATTTT. It specifies CASSYESTFGNTIYF.

This chain links TRBV7-9 with TRBJ2-3; perhaps TRBD1 as D (5 bases). Between the trimmed V and J ends, which lost 2 bases and 3 bases, there was a span of 9 bases. Per germline, CDR1 SEHNR and CDR2 FQNEAQ (reference sequence). The CDR3 contains 14 residues. Here the CDR3 reads CASSLTPGTDTQYF. The CDR3 region has the DNA TGTGCCAGCAGCTTAACTCCAGGGACAGATACGCAGTATTTT. Complete variable domain (other parts from reference TRBV7-9 and TRBJ2-3): DTGVSQNPRHKITKRGQNVTFRCDPISEHNRLYWYRQTLGQGPEFLTYFQNEAQLEKSRLLSDRFSAERPKGSFSTLEIQRTEQGDSAMYLCASSLTPGTDTQYFGPGTRLTVL.

The rearrangement joins TRBV10-3 to TRBJ1-4; TRBD1 agrees at 10 bases. This CDR3 contains 16 residues. The germline gives CDR1 ENHRY, CDR2 SYGVKD. The V and J ends lost 0 bases and 10 bases, in that order; junction bases with no gene match: 8. The CDR3, as DNA: TGTGCCATCAGTGAGTCCGACAGGGGGCGGGTGGGAAAACTGTTTTTT. Its translation: CAISESDRGRVGKLFF.

The CDR3 DNA follows: TGTGCCAGCAGCACCGGGACAGGGGGTGAAAAACTGTTTTTT. Its translation: CASSTGTGGEKLFF. The chain is built from TRBV6-6 and TRBJ1-4; 11 bases match TRBD1. V gave up 6 bases and J gave up 7 bases; unmatched junction bases: 4. The CDR3 runs to 14 residues. Germline V gene sequence: CDR1 MNHNY, CDR2 SVGAGI (reference sequence).

This clone was seen more than once but under ten times. This chain joins TRBV7-6 and TRBJ1-6, with 7 bases matching TRBD1. Germline V gene sequence: CDR1 SGHVS, CDR2 FNYEAQ. The CDR3 extends over 16 amino acids. With V trimmed by 6 bases and J by 7 bases, 12 bases remained unmatched. The CDR3 spells CASRDEQGSENSPLHF. CDR3 DNA: TGTGCCAGCAGGGATGAACAGGGGTCTGAAAATTCACCCCTCCACTTT.

The chain joins TRBV7-7 to TRBJ2-5; D unresolved. This CDR3 contains 12 residues. Germline assignment: CDR1 SSHAT and CDR2 FNYEAQ (reference sequence). V was trimmed by 1 base and J by 4 bases, leaving 4 bases between them. The CDR3 sequence: CASSLDRETQYF. The CDR3 bases are TGTGCCAGCAGCTTAGATCGAGAGACCCAGTACTTC. Based on the CDR3 plus reference TRBV7-7 and TRBJ2-5, the full variable domain is GAGVSQSPRYKVTKRGQDVTLRCDPISSHATLYWYQQALGQGPEFLTYFNYEAQPDKSGLPSDRFSAERPEGSISTLTIQRTEQRDSAMYRCASSLDRETQYFGPGTRLLVL.

The chain links TRBV6-5 to TRBJ2-3; D is possibly TRBD1 (6 bases). V dropped 7 bases and J dropped 2 bases, with 13 bases sitting between them. Germline values: CDR1 MNHEY, CDR2 SVGAGI. The CDR3 has 14 residues. Here the CDR3 reads CASNRQGFTDTQYF. The CDR3 DNA sequence: TGTGCCAGCAATCGGCAGGGGTTCACAGATACGCAGTATTTT.

The chain employs TRBV7-3 and TRBJ1-1, with 7 bases identical to TRBD1. V trimming: 9 bases; J trimming: 1 base; junction bases outside the gene matches: 2. The CDR3 totals 12 residues. The V gene's germline CDR1 is SGHTA and CDR2 FQGTGA. The CDR3 is CASRGPNTEAFF. The CDR3 nucleotides read TGTGCCAGTAGGGGGCCGAACACTGAAGCTTTCTTT.

The rearrangement joins TRBV28 to TRBJ1-5; 12 nucleotides align to TRBD1. The V segment lost 5 bases and the J segment 2 bases; nucleotides outside the gene matches: 7. Germline values: CDR1 MDHEN, CDR2 SYDVKM. This CDR3 comprises 17 residues. The DNA for the CDR3 is TGTGCCAGCAGTAGTCCGGGACAGGGGGCGGGCAATCAGCCCCAGCATTTT. This translates into CASSSPGQGAGNQPQHF.

The chain employs TRBV7-7 and TRBJ2-3; 8 bases line up with TRBD1. The germline gives CDR1 SSHAT, CDR2 FNYEAQ (reference sequence). This CDR3 has 15 residues. The J segment lost 4 bases and the V segment lost 3 bases, leaving 6 bases of the junction unmatched. CDR3: CASSLTGVAADTQYF. The CDR3 DNA reads as TGTGCCAGCAGCTTGACAGGGGTAGCTGCAGATACGCAGTATTTT.

The chain links TRBV5-4 to TRBJ1-2; D unclear. Trimming took 0 bases from V and 1 from J, leaving 10 bases between them. CDR1 is SGHNT and CDR2 is YYREEE in the germline V gene (reference sequence). This CDR3 has 15 residues. For the CDR3, the DNA is TGTGCCAGCAGCTTGGCTTTATCGGTTAACTATGGCTACACCTTC. Translated, it gives CASSLALSVNYGYTF.

The chain combines TRBV27 with TRBJ2-5; 7 nucleotides align to TRBD1. The CDR3 has 13 amino acids. The germline V gene encodes CDR1 MNHEY and CDR2 SMNVEV (reference sequence). V lost 5 bases to trimming and J lost 7 bases; unmatched junction nucleotides: 7. For the CDR3, the DNA is TGTGCCAGCAGTCAAGACAGGGTTCGGACCCAGTACTTC. Protein sequence: CASSQDRVRTQYF.

V gene TRBV5-6 combines with J gene TRBJ1-2; 8 positions agree with TRBD1. Looked up from germline, CDR1 is SGHDT and CDR2 is YYEEEE. This CDR3 is 15 amino acids long. The trim removed 4 bases at V and 7 bases at J, leaving 12 bases unmatched. The CDR3 loop reads CASSPRWAGGGGYTF. CDR3 DNA sequence: TGTGCCAGCAGCCCACGGTGGGCAGGGGGCGGTGGCTACACCTTC.

J is TRBJ2-1 and V is TRBV14; 12 nucleotides agree with TRBD2. The ends lost 0 bases at V and 4 bases at J; junction bases unmatched: 10. This CDR3 has 19 amino acids. Germline lookup yields CDR1 SGHDN and CDR2 FVKESK. This CDR3 reads CASSQDIASGRGPYNEQFF. The CDR3 DNA reads TGTGCCAGCAGCCAAGATATCGCTAGCGGGAGGGGCCCATACAATGAGCAGTTCTTC.